Reported below is one TCR beta chain. Per the authors' pipeline: For nucleated cells, counts were estimated from reference gene primer amplification. Assay used: immunoSEQ multiplex PCR; TCRdb lists only in-frame clones, some missing. V and J calls and clone size follow that table, whereas D and trimming were derived from the DNA. Here the sample spans about 200,000 clones, 82% being singletons. This sample was taken from a study of blood T cell repertoires in COVID-19. Overall study context: From the United States, Italy and Spain came samples of acute and convalescent COVID-19. The cDNA or gDNA used as material had been derived from T cells, B-cell-depleted T cells, or PBMCs.

Seattle patients were enrolled while actively infected and followed longitudinally. V lost 3 bases, J lost 0 bases, and 7 bases stayed unmatched. The CDR3 has 16 amino acids. Germline CDR1 is PRHDT and CDR2 is FYEKMQ (reference sequence). The sequence derives from a woman of 80 years or more with COVID-19, enrolled during active disease. Sequencing input: peripheral blood. The rearrangement links TRBV13 to TRBJ1-2, with 7 bases lining up with TRBD1. This CDR3 reads CASSFYDRDTNYGYTF. CDR3 coding DNA: TGTGCCAGCAGCTTTTACGACAGGGACACTAACTATGGCTACACCTTC. The entire variable domain, with the rest obtained from reference TRBV13 and TRBJ1-2, is as follows: AAGVIQSPRHLIKEKRETATLKCYPIPRHDTVYWYQQGPGQDPQFLISFYEKMQSDKGSIPDRFSAQQFSDYHSELNMSSLELGDSALYFCASSFYDRDTNYGYTFGSGTRLTVV.